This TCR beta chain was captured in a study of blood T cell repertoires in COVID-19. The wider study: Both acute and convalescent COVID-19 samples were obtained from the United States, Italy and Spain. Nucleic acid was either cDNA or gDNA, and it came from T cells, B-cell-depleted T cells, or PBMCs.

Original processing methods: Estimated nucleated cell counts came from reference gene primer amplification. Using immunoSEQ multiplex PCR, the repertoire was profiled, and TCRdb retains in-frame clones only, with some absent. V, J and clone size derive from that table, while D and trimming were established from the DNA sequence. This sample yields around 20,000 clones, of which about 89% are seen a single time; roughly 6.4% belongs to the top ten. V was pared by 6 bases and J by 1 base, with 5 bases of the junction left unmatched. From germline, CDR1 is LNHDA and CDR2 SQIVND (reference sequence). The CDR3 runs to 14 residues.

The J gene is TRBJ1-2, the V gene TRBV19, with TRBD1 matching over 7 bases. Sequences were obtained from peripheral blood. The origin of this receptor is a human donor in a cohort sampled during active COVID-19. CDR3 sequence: CASRTGTHNYGYTF. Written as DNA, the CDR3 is TGTGCCAGTAGGACAGGGACTCATAACTATGGCTACACCTTC.